The next 15 T cell receptor beta chains were all read from a single sample in a study of tumor and adjacent non-tumor tissue in lung cancer. TCRbeta libraries were built with three rounds of nested PCR, modified from ARM-PCR. Each CDR3 protein is one row after TCRdb ran MiXCR on the multiplex PCR reads. This table has approximately 90,000 distinct CDR3 sequences, more than 75% appearing once. No cell sorting was done before RNA was extracted from the tissue. Distant lung tissue was collected more than 3 cm away from the tumor edge. Sequencing input: distant non-tumor lung tissue. These receptors were taken from a woman in her forties or fifties with non-small cell lung cancer.

V usage is TRBV5-1 and J usage is TRBJ2-7; a possible D gene is TRBD2 (5 bases). Trimming shortened V by 5 bases and J by 10 bases, and 19 bases separated the two germline ends. This CDR3 comprises 13 residues. Germline CDR1 reads SGHRS; CDR2 reads YFSETQ. The CDR3, as DNA: TGCGCCAGCAGTGTTGCCCCGGGATCGGCTCAGTACTTC. It codes for CASSVAPGSAQYF.

To note about this clonotype: The conserved final phenylalanine or tryptophan is absent from the CDR3, which likely points to a read error. The V and J genes are TRBV11-2 and TRBJ2-3; D gene uncertain. Germline values: CDR1 SGHAT, CDR2 FQNNGV. The CDR3 has 14 amino acids. CDR3 coding DNA: TGTGCCAGCATCTTAGGCTCGAGAGTGGATACGCAGTATGTT. This translates into CASILGSRVDTQYV.

Comment on this clonotype: One end of the junction does not line up with germline, which may come from a read error. The chain uses TRBV25-1 and TRBJ2-7; TRBD1 agrees at 8 bases. The CDR3 runs to 15 residues. Germline V gene lookup returns CDR1 MGHDK and CDR2 SYGVNS. The chain's CDR3 is CASSELAGGSYGQYF. In DNA form, the CDR3 reads TGTGCCAGCAGTGAATTGGCAGGGGGCTCCTACGGGCAGTACTTC.

Regarding this clonotype: A junction end diverges from the germline sequence, so it may reflect a read error. This chain uses TRBV6-2 or TRBV6-3 with TRBJ1-2; TRBD1 might be the D (5 bases). The CDR3 length is 13 residues. Germline CDR1 MNHEY, CDR2 SVGEGT. CDR3: CVSMDTANYGYTF. The DNA of the CDR3 is TGTGTCAGCATGGACACCGCTAACTATGGCTACACCTTC.

A word on this clonotype: This is likely a read error, given that the CDR3 carries no conserved phenylalanine or tryptophan at its end. This chain uses TRBV6-6 with TRBJ1-2; D is unresolved. From germline, CDR1 is MNHNY and CDR2 SVGAGI (reference sequence). V dropped 2 bases and J dropped 6 bases, with 19 bases sitting between them. The CDR3 is 16 amino acids. The DNA of the CDR3 is TGTGCCAGCAGTTACGACGGCAGCCCGTACCCCCATGGCTACACCCTC. It specifies CASSYDGSPYPHGYTL.

As for this clonotype: One base away lies a much larger clone, so this may be a sequencing read error. The rearrangement uses TRBV2 and TRBJ2-7; D is uncertain. V lost 4 bases and J lost 3, with 7 bases in between. Germline CDR1 SNHLY, CDR2 FYNNEI. The CDR3 contains 12 residues. CDR3 nucleotide sequence: TGTGCCAGCAGTGGTGGTCTCTACGAGCAGTACTTC. It codes for CASSGGLYEQYF.

By share, this clonotype ranks as medium-sized. The V call is TRBV6-2 or TRBV6-3, the J call TRBJ2-7, with D hard to call. Germline loops: CDR1 MNHEY, CDR2 SVGEGT. Trimming took 8 bases from V and 7 from J, leaving 12 bases between them. The CDR3 has 11 residues. CDR3 nucleotide sequence: TGTGCCAGCGGCTTGGGGAAAGAGCAGTACTTC. It codes for CASGLGKEQYF.

As regards this clonotype: The junction does not match germline at one end; this may be a read error. The genes are TRBV4-2 and TRBJ2-7; D uncertain. The CDR3 is 16 residues long. Germline CDR1 LGHNA, CDR2 YNFKEQ. The CDR3 reads CASSYAVEAVPYDQHF. CDR3 nucleotide sequence: TGTGCCAGCAGCTATGCAGTAGAGGCGGTCCCCTACGACCAGCACTTC.

This clonotype was seen more than once but under ten times. A read error may account for a junction end that differs from germline. V and J are TRBV19 and TRBJ2-2; no clear D. The CDR3 contains 15 residues. Germline CDR1 is LNHDA and CDR2 is SQIVND (reference sequence). This CDR3 is CASSSVKIGTEELFF. DNA for the CDR3: TGTGCCAGTAGTAGCGTGAAGATTGGCACCGAGGAGCTGTTTTTT.

The chain links TRBV25-1 to TRBJ1-6; D perhaps matches TRBD1 (6 bases). The CDR3 consists of 18 residues. V gave up 4 bases and J gave up 6 bases, with 22 bases separating them. Germline V CDR1 and CDR2: MGHDK, SYGVNS. CDR3 in amino acids: CASSVLRGGLGVNSPLHF. The CDR3 DNA reads as TGTGCCAGCAGTGTCCTCCGGGGGGGGCTAGGTGTTAATTCACCCCTCCACTTT. Full variable domain (outside the CDR3, taken from reference TRBV25-1 and TRBJ1-6): EADIYQTPRYLVIGTGKKITLECSQTMGHDKMYWYQQDPGMELHLIHYSYGVNSTEKGDLSSESTVSRIRTEHFPLTLESARPSHTSQYLCASSVLRGGLGVNSPLHFGNGTRLTVT.

Comments on this clonotype: This is likely a read error, given that the CDR3 carries no conserved phenylalanine or tryptophan at its end. The rearrangement links TRBV29-1 to TRBJ1-1; a possible D gene is TRBD1 (6 bases). The CDR3 consists of 12 residues. From germline, CDR1 is SQVTM and CDR2 ANQGSEA. Trimming left V 8 bases short and J 4 bases short, with 14 bases between. The CDR3 sequence: CSIQTGITEAFL. CDR3 nucleotide sequence: TGCAGCATCCAAACAGGGATCACTGAAGCTTTCCTT.

This chain links TRBV6-5 with TRBJ2-1, with TRBD2 matching over 8 bases. The V segment lost 6 bases and the J segment 8 bases; nucleotides outside the gene matches: 9. This CDR3 contains 14 residues. Germline lookup yields CDR1 MNHEY and CDR2 SVGAGI. The CDR3 bases are TGTGCCAGCAGATACGAGCGGGAGTGCCATGAGCAGTTCTTC. Translated, it gives CASRYERECHEQFF.

Worth noting for this clonotype: An end of the junction differs from the germline gene, which may be a read error. This sequence joins TRBV6-2 or TRBV6-3 and TRBJ2-6; 7 bases are a match to TRBD1. CDR1 is MNHEY and CDR2 is SVGEGT in the germline V gene. CDR3 size: 15 residues. DNA of the CDR3: TGTGCCAGCACTTGGGACAGCTCTGGGGCCAACGTCCTGCCTTTC. It encodes CASTWDSSGANVLPF.

In its sample, this clonotype was seen a few times. The chain has TRBV10-2 and TRBJ1-1, with a tentative D call TRBD1 (6 bases). CDR3 length: 12 amino acids. Germline V lookup: CDR1 WSHSY, CDR2 SAAADI. V was shortened by 8 bases and J by 8 bases, with 15 bases between the two germline ends. The CDR3 DNA reads as TGCGCCAGCTTAGGACAGAAGACCGAAGCTTTCTTT. Translating gives CASLGQKTEAFF.

The chain is built from TRBV4-1 and TRBJ2-1; TRBD2 matches 10 bases. The V segment lost 5 bases and the J segment 7 bases; nucleotides outside the gene matches: 8. Germline V gene data show CDR1 as MGHRA and CDR2 as YSYEKL. The CDR3 runs to 15 residues. CDR3 nucleotides: TGCGCCAGCAGCAAGGGCCTAGCGGGAGTAAATGAGCAGTTCTTC. Amino acids: CASSKGLAGVNEQFF.